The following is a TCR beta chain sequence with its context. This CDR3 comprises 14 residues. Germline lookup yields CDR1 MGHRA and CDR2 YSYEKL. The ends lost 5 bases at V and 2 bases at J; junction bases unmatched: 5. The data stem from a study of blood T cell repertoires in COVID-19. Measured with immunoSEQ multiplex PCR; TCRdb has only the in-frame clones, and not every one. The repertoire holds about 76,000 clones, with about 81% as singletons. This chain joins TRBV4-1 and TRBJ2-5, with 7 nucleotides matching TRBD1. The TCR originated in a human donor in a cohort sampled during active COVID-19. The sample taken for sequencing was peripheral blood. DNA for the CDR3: TGCGCCAGCAGCAAAACAGGGGCGCAAGAGACCCAGTACTTC. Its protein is CASSKTGAQETQYF.